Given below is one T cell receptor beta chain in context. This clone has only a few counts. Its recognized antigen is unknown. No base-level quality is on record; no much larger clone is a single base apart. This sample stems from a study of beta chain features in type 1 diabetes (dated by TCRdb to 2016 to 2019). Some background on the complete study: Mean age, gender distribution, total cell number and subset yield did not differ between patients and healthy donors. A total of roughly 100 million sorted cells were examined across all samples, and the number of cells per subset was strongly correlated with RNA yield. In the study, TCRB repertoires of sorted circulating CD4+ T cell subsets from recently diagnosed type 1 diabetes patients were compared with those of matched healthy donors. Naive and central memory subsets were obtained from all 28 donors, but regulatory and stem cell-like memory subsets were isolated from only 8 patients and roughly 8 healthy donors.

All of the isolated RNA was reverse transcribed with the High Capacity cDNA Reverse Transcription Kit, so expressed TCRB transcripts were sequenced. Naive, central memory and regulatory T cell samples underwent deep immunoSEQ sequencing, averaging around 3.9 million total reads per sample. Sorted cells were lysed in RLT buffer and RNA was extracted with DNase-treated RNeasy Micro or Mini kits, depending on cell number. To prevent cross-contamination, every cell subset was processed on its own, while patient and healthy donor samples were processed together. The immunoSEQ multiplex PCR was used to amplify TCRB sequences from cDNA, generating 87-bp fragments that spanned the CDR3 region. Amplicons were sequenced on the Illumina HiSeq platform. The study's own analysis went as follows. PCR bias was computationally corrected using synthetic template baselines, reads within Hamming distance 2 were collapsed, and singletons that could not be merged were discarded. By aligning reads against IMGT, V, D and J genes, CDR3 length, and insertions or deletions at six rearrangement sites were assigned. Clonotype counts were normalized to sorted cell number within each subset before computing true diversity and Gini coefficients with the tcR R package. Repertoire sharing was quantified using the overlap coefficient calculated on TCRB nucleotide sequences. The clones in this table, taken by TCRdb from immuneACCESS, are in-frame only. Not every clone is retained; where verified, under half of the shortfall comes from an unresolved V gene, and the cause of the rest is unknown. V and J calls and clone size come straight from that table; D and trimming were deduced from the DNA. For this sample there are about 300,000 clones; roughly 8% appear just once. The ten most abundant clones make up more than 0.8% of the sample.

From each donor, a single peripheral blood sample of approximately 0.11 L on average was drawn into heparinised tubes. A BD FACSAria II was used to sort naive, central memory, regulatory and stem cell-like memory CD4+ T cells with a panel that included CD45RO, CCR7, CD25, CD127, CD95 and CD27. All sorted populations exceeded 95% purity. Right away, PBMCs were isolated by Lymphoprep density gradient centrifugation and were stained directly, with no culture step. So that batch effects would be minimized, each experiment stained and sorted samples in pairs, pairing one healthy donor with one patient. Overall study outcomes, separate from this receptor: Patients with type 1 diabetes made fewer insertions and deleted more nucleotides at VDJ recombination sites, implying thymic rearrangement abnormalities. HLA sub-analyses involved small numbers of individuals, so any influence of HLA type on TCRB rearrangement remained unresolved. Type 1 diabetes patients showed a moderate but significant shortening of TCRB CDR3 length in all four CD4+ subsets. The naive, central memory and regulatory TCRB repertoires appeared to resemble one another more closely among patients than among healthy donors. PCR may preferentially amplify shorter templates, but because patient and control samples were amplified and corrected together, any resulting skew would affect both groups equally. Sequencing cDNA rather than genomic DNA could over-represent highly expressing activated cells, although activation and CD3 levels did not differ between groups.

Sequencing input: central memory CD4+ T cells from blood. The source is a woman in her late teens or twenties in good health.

The CDR3 here reads CSVEQSGGGGDTEAFF. The nucleotide sequence reads TGCAGCGTTGAACAGTCAGGGGGCGGCGGCGACACTGAAGCTTTCTTT. The sequence is built from TRBV29-1 and TRBJ1-1; 8 bases in the middle match TRBD1. After removal of 2 bases from V and 3 bases from J, the junction retains 11 bases not matched to a gene. CDR1 and CDR2, per the germline V gene, are SQVTM and ANQGSEA. The CDR3 runs 16 residues from the cysteine to the phenylalanine. The entry retains the CDR3 DNA only, 48 bases that are in frame from base 1.